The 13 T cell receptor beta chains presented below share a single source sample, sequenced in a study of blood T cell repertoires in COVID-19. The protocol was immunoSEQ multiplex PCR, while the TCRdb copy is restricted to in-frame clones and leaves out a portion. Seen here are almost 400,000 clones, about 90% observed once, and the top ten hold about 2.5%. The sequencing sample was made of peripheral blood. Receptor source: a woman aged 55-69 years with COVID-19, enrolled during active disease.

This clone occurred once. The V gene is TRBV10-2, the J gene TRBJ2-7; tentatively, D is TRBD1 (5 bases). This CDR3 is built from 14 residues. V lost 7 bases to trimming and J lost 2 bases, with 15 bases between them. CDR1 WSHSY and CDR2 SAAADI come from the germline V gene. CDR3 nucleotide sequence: TGCGCCAGCACCGATTTCCAGGGCCCCTACGAGCAGTACTTC. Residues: CASTDFQGPYEQYF.

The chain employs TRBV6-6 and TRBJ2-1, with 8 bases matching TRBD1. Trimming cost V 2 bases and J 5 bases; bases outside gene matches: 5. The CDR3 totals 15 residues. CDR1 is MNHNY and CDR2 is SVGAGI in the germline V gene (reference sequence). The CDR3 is CASSYARGQNNEQFF. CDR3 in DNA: TGTGCCAGCAGTTACGCCAGGGGGCAAAACAATGAGCAGTTCTTC.

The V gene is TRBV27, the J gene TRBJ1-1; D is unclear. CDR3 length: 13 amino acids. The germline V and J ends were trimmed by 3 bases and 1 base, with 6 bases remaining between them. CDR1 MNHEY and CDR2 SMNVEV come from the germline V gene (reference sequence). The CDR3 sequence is CASSFAENTEAFF. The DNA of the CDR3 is TGTGCCAGCAGTTTCGCAGAGAACACTGAAGCTTTCTTT.

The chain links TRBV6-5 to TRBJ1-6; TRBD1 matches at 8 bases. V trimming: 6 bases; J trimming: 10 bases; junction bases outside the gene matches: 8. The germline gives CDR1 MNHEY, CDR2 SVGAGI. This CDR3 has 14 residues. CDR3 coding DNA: TGTGCCAGCAGGAAACCAGGGGGCGCCTCACCCCTCCACTTT. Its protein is CASRKPGGASPLHF.

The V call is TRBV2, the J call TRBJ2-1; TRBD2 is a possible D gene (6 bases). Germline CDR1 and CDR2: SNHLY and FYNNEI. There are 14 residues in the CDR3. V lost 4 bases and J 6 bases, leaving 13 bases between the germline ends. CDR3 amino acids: CASSGDSGLNEQFF. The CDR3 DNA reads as TGTGCCAGCAGTGGGGACTCGGGGCTCAATGAGCAGTTCTTC.

CDR3 sequence (DNA): TGTGCCAGTTCTTTCCGAGGTGACGGATACGAGCAGTACTTC. Translating gives CASSFRGDGYEQYF. This chain joins TRBV6-5 and TRBJ2-7; no firm D call. V lost 9 bases and J 4 bases, leaving 19 bases between the germline ends. CDR3 length: 14 amino acids. The germline gives CDR1 MNHEY, CDR2 SVGAGI.

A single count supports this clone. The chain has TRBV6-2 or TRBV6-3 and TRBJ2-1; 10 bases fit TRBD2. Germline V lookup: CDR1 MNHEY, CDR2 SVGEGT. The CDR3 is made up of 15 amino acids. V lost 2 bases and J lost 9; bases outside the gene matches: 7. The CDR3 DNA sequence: TGTGCCAGCAGTTACGAGCGGGGGGGCCCGGTTGAGCAGTTCTTC. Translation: CASSYERGGPVEQFF.

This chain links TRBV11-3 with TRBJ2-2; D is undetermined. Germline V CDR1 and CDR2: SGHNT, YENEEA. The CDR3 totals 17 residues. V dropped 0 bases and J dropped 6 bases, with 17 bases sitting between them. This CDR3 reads CASSLDRAGRMAGELFF. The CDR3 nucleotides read TGTGCCAGCAGCTTAGATCGTGCAGGAAGGATGGCCGGGGAGCTGTTTTTT.

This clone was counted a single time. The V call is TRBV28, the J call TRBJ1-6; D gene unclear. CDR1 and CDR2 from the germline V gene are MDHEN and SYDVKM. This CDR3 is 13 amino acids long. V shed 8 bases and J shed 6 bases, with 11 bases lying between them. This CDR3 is CASAFGPNSPLHF. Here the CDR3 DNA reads TGTGCCAGCGCATTTGGGCCTAATTCACCCCTCCACTTT.

The CDR3 region is CASSSGSSVLSTDTQYF. CDR3 nucleotides: TGTGCCAGCAGTTCAGGCTCTAGCGTTTTGAGCACAGATACGCAGTATTTT. The chain couples TRBV28 to TRBJ2-3; TRBD2 might be the D (6 bases). V gave up 4 bases and J gave up 0 bases, with 17 bases separating them. Per the germline V gene, CDR1 is MDHEN and CDR2 is SYDVKM. CDR3 length: 17 amino acids.

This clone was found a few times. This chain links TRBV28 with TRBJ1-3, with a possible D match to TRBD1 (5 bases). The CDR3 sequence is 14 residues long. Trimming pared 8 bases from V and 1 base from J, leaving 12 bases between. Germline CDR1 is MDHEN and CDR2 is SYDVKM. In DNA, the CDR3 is TGTGCCAGCTACCAATGGACATCTGGAAACACCATATATTTT. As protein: CASYQWTSGNTIYF.

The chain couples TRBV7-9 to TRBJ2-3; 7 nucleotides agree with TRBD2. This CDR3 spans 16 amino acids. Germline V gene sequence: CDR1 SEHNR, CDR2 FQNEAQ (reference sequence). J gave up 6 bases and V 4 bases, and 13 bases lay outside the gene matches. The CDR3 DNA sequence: TGTGCCAGCAGCTCCATTTCTTGGGGAGGGGCGGATACGCAGTATTTT. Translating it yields CASSSISWGGADTQYF.

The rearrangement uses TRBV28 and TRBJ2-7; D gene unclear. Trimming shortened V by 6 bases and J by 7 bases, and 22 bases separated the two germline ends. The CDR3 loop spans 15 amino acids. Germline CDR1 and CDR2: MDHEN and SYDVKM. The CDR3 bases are TGTGCCAGCAGAGCTACTCCCGGGTCCTCTCGTGAGCAGTACTTC. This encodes CASRATPGSSREQYF. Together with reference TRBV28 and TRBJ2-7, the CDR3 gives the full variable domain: DVKVTQSSRYLVKRTGEKVFLECVQDMDHENMFWYRQDPGLGLRLIYFSYDVKMKEKGDIPEGYSVSREKKERFSLILESASTNQTSMYLCASRATPGSSREQYFGPGTRLTVT.